These T cell receptor beta chains were read from a single sample in a study of response to subunit inactivated influenza vaccine. Via MiXCR, TCRdb re-called the RT-PCR reads, giving one row per CDR3 protein. The data hold about 500,000 distinct CDR3 sequences, with approximately 16% observed a single time. The specimen was CD4+ T cells sorted from PBMCs, collected around 2 years after vaccination. Every receptor here comes from a man aged 50-75 years who received an inactivated influenza vaccine. The CDR3 runs from the conserved cysteine through the conserved F or W. The D gene is left open where the match is weak. The listing skips clone size in some rows; elsewhere it reads once, few, many or a size class.

>TRBV10-3|TRBJ1-1|.|.
CAISDRGPITEAFF
TGTGCCATCAGTGATCGGGGACCGATAACTGAAGCTTTCTTT
>TRBV6-5|TRBJ2-3|.|few
CASSSGYPPDTQYF
TGTGCCAGCAGTTCCGGCTACCCGCCAGATACGCAGTATTTT
>TRBV7-8|TRBJ2-7|.|few
CASSLGTATVGYEQYF
TGTGCCAGCAGCTTAGGGACAGCCACGGTGGGCTACGAGCAGTACTTC
>TRBV12-3/TRBV12-4|TRBJ2-2|.|.
CASRESGELFF
TGTGCCAGCAGGGAGTCCGGGGAGCTGTTTTTT
>TRBV4-3|TRBJ1-2|.|.
CASSQRYRGDYGYTF
TGCGCCAGCAGCCAACGTTATCGGGGTGACTATGGCTACACCTTC
>TRBV5-1|TRBJ2-5|TRBD1|.
CASSLQGTYQETQYF
TGCGCCAGCAGCTTACAGGGGACATATCAAGAGACCCAGTACTTC
>TRBV6-2/TRBV6-3|TRBJ2-2|.|.
CASSSHLRGPNTGELFF
TGTGCCAGCAGTTCGCACCTCCGGGGCCCCAACACCGGGGAGCTGTTTTTT
>TRBV11-2|TRBJ1-1|.|few
CASSLDRRREAFF
TGTGCCAGCAGCTTAGATAGGAGGAGGGAAGCTTTCTTT
>TRBV7-9|TRBJ2-7|.|.
CASTLGLGTVSYEQYF
TGTGCCAGCACCTTGGGTTTGGGGACTGTTTCCTACGAGCAGTACTTC
>TRBV20-1|TRBJ2-5|TRBD1|.
CSARDRGNPETQYF
TGCAGTGCTAGGGACAGGGGGAATCCAGAGACCCAGTACTTC
>TRBV10-3|TRBJ2-1|.|few
CAIAGAGYNEQFF
TGTGCCATCGCAGGGGCGGGGTACAATGAGCAGTTCTTC
>TRBV7-3|TRBJ2-1|TRBD1|few
CASSLKGASEQFF
TGTGCCAGCAGCTTAAAGGGGGCCAGTGAGCAGTTCTTC
>TRBV21-1|TRBJ2-3|.|few
CASSKPPAGGFSSTDTQYF
TGTGCCAGCAGCAAACCCCCAGCGGGGGGGTTTTCTAGCACAGATACGCAGTATTTT
>TRBV6-5|TRBJ2-7|.|few
CASSYPDGSYEQYF
TGTGCCAGCAGTTACCCGGACGGGTCCTACGAGCAGTACTTC
>TRBV9|TRBJ1-2|.|few
CASSVYSGVNYGYTF
TGTGCCAGCAGCGTATATTCGGGAGTCAACTATGGCTACACCTTC
>TRBV6-2/TRBV6-3|TRBJ2-1|.|few
CASSLVREQFF
TGTGCCTCTAGTCTCGTCCGTGAGCAGTTCTTC
>TRBV7-9|TRBJ2-2|.|.
CASSLQGRNTGELFF
TGTGCCAGCAGCCTCCAGGGTCGGAACACCGGGGAGCTGTTTTTT
>TRBV4-3|TRBJ2-7|TRBD1|.
CASSHQTGGSSYEQYF
TGCGCCAGCAGCCACCAGACAGGGGGCAGCTCCTACGAGCAGTACTTC
>TRBV20-1|TRBJ2-7|.|.
CSANRDSYEQYF
TGCAGTGCAAACAGGGATTCCTACGAGCAGTACTTC
>TRBV28|TRBJ1-2|TRBD1|.
CASRMTGLDGYTF
TGTGCCAGCAGGATGACAGGGTTAGATGGCTACACCTTC
>TRBV3-1|TRBJ2-7|TRBD2|.
CASSQVLAGVDEQYF
TGTGCCAGCAGCCAAGTACTAGCGGGAGTTGACGAGCAGTACTTC
>TRBV9|TRBJ2-1|.|.
CASSVGEYSYNEQFF
TGTGCCAGCAGCGTAGGGGAATACTCCTACAATGAGCAGTTCTTC
>TRBV7-9|TRBJ1-1|TRBD1|.
CASSLGQGPTEAFF
TGTGCCAGCAGCCTGGGACAGGGGCCCACTGAAGCTTTCTTT
>TRBV5-6|TRBJ1-2|.|.
CASSLFLTGSGYTF
TGTGCCAGCAGCTTATTTTTGACGGGGAGTGGCTACACCTTC
>TRBV20-1|TRBJ2-5|.|few
CSARTTRAVQETQYF
TGCAGTGCTAGGACGACGAGGGCTGTTCAAGAGACCCAGTACTTC
>TRBV20-1|TRBJ2-5|.|few
CSARDGAGHQETQYF
TGCAGTGCTAGAGATGGAGCGGGTCACCAAGAGACCCAGTACTTC
>TRBV28|TRBJ2-2|.|.
CASSPSGGQLTGELFF
TGTGCCAGCAGTCCCAGCGGAGGGCAGTTAACCGGGGAGCTGTTTTTT
>TRBV20-1|TRBJ2-3|.|.
CSARVDAVPSWQYF
TGCAGTGCTAGGGTGGATGCGGTCCCCTCATGGCAGTATTTT
>TRBV29-1|TRBJ2-5|.|.
CSGRRGQETQYF
TGCAGCGGCCGGAGGGGCCAAGAGACCCAGTACTTC